This entry describes one TCR beta chain. The entry originates in a study of shared clonotypes between healthy human individuals. Using immunoSEQ multiplex PCR, the repertoire was profiled, and TCRdb retains in-frame clones only, with some absent. The sample holds some 2.1 million clones, approximately 95% seen once. The J segment lost 2 bases and the V segment lost 3 bases, leaving 2 bases of the junction unmatched. The CDR3 sequence is 15 residues long. Germline CDR1 and CDR2: SNHLY and FYNNEI. This clonotype was obtained from a man between 18 and 29 years old in good health. The sample consisted of naive CD4+ T cells sorted from blood. Stated subset: CD45RA+ positively selected. This rearrangement joins TRBV2 to TRBJ2-7; 12 positions match TRBD2. CDR3 amino acids: CASSDPSGRAYEQYF. In DNA form, the CDR3 reads TGTGCCAGCAGTGATCCTAGCGGGAGGGCCTACGAGCAGTACTTC.